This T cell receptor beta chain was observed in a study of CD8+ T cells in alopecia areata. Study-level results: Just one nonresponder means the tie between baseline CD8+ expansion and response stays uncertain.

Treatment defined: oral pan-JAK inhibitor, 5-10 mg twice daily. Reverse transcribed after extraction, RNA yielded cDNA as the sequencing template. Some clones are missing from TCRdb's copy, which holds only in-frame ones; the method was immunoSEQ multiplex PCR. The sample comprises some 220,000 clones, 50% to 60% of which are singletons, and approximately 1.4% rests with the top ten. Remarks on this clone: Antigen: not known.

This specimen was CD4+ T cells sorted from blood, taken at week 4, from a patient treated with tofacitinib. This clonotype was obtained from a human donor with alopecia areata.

The CDR3 protein is CASSLKQGGEQYF. DNA for the CDR3: TGTGCCAGCTCACTGAAACAGGGAGGCGAGCAGTACTTC. The V call is TRBV18, the J call TRBJ2-5, with D perhaps TRBD1 or TRBD2 (6 bases each). Matching the DNA end better, TRBJ2-7 makes the J call doubtful. Germline V gene lookup returns CDR1 KGHSH and CDR2 LQKENI. This CDR3 comprises 13 residues.